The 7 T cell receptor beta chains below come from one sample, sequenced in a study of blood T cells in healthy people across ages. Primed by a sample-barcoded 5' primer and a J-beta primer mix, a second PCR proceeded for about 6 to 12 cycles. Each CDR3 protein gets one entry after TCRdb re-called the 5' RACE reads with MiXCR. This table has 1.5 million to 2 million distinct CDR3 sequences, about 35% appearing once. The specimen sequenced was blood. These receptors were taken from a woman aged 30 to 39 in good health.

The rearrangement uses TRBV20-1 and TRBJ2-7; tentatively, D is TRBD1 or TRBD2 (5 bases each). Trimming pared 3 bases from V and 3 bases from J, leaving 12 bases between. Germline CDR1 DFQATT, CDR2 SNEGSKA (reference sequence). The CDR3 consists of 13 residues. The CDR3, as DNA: TGCAGTGCTAGGGCAGGGACCCTCTACGAGCAGTACTTC. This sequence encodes CSARAGTLYEQYF.

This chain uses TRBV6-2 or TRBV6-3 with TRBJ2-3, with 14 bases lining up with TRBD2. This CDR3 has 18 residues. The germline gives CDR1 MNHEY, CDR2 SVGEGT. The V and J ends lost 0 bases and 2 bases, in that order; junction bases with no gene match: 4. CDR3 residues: CASSYSGLAGVVTDTQYF. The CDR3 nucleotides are TGTGCCAGCAGTTACTCGGGACTAGCGGGAGTAGTCACAGATACGCAGTATTTT.

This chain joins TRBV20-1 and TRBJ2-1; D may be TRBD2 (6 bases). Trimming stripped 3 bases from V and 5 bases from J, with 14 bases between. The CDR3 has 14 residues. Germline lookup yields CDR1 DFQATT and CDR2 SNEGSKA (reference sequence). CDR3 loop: CSARIAVADNEQFF. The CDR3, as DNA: TGCAGTGCTAGGATAGCGGTGGCGGACAATGAGCAGTTCTTC.

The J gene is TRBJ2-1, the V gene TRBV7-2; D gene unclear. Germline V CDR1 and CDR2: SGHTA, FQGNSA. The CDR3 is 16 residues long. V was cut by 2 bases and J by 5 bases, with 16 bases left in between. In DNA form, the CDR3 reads TGTGCCAGCAGCTTATTCGAATTAGCCTGGGACAATGAGCAGTTCTTC. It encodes CASSLFELAWDNEQFF.

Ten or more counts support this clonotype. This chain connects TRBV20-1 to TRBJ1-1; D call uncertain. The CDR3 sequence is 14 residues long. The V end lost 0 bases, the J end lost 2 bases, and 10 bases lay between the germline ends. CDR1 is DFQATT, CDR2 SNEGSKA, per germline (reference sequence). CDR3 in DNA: TGCAGTGCTAGAGATAGACGGGCAAACACTGAAGCTTTCTTT. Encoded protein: CSARDRRANTEAFF.

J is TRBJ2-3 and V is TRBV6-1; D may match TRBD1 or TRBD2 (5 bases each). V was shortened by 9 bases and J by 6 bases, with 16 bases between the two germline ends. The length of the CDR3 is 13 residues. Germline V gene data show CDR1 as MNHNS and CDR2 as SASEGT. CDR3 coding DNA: TGTGCCAGTCCACCGGGTTGGGGGGATACGCAGTATTTT. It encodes CASPPGWGDTQYF.

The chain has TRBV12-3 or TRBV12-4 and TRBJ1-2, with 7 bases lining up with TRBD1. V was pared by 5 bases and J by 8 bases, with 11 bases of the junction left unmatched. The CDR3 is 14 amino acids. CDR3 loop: CASSPSYRGQGYTF. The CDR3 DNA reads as TGTGCCAGCAGTCCCAGCTACAGGGGTCAAGGCTACACCTTC.